Below, 11 T cell receptor beta chains from the same sample are listed, as sequenced in a study of beta chain features in type 1 diabetes. Whole-study findings and limits: For Type 1 diabetes patients, all four CD4+ subsets carried TCRB CDR3s that were moderately but significantly shorter.

Which antigens these TCRs recognize remains unknown. The whole isolated RNA underwent reverse transcription, so sequencing captured expressed TCRB transcripts. Assay used: immunoSEQ multiplex PCR; TCRdb lists only in-frame clones, some missing. The repertoire has more than 250,000 clones, roughly a quarter of them found once; the top ten carry over 0.01%. The sample taken for sequencing was naive CD4+ T cells from blood. All receptors derive from a woman in her twenties or thirties with type 1 diabetes.

This clone has more than one count but fewer than ten. The chain recombines TRBV6-5 with TRBJ1-2, with TRBD1 matching 8 bases. V lost 5 bases and J lost 9; bases outside the gene matches: 14. Germline CDR1 is MNHEY and CDR2 is SVGAGI. The CDR3 runs to 15 residues. CDR3 coding DNA: TGTGCCAGCAGTGGGAACAGGGGGGCCCTAGGGAGCTACACCTTC. Its translation: CASSGNRGALGSYTF.

The chain links TRBV18 to TRBJ2-1, with TRBD2 matching over 12 bases. The V gene's germline CDR1 is KGHSH and CDR2 LQKENI. The CDR3 consists of 14 residues. Losses at the gene ends were 0 bases for V and 10 bases for J; bases not matched to a gene: 1. The CDR3 DNA is TGTGCCAGCTCACCACCAACTAGCGGGGGGGAGCAGTTCTTC. It yields the protein CASSPPTSGGEQFF. Combining the CDR3 with reference TRBV18 and TRBJ2-1 gives the whole variable domain NAGVMQNPRHLVRRRGQEARLRCSPMKGHSHVYWYRQLPEEGLKFMVYLQKENIIDESGMPKERFSAEFPKEGPSILRIQQVVRGDSAAYFCASSPPTSGGEQFFGPGTRLTVL.

Turning to this clone: Other DNA sequences within the sample encode an identical CDR3. The chain is built from TRBV7-9 and TRBJ1-1; 8 bases agree with TRBD1. Germline CDR1 SEHNR, CDR2 FQNEAQ (reference sequence). The CDR3 is 13 residues long. V lost 4 bases to trimming and J lost 6 bases; unmatched junction nucleotides: 4. The CDR3 here is CASSSQGAPEAFF. The CDR3 DNA sequence: TGTGCCAGCAGCTCCCAGGGGGCGCCTGAAGCTTTCTTT.

V is TRBV10-3 and J is TRBJ2-1; possible D gene TRBD1, 6 bases. V was clipped by 0 bases and J by 3 bases, with 9 bases between them. There are 15 residues in the CDR3. Germline V gene lookup returns CDR1 ENHRY and CDR2 SYGVKD. The CDR3 DNA reads TGTGCCATCAGTGAGTCCGTGGACAGCTACAATGAGCAGTTCTTC. Protein sequence: CAISESVDSYNEQFF.

The rearrangement links TRBV23-1 to TRBJ1-2; no clear D gene. TRBV23-1 is marked as an open reading frame, function uncertain. Trimming removed 2 bases from V and 4 bases from J, with 8 bases in between. The CDR3 spans 13 residues. CDR3 amino acids: CASSQPLSYGYTF. For the CDR3, the DNA is TGCGCCAGCAGTCAACCGTTATCCTATGGCTACACCTTC.

This sequence joins TRBV5-6 and TRBJ2-5; the D is unclear. This CDR3 region has 12 residues. In germline, CDR1 is SGHDT, CDR2 YYEEEE. Trimming shortened V by 4 bases and J by 5 bases, and 9 bases separated the two germline ends. The CDR3 DNA sequence: TGTGCCAGCAGCCTGCAACTTGAGACCCAGTACTTC. The encoded protein is CASSLQLETQYF.

The chain employs TRBV13 and TRBJ2-1; 12 positions match TRBD2. This CDR3 has 14 amino acids. Germline V gives CDR1 PRHDT, CDR2 FYEKMQ (reference sequence). Losses at the gene ends were 6 bases for V and 6 bases for J; bases not matched to a gene: 3. The CDR3 sequence is CASRTSGRSNEQFF. CDR3 bases: TGTGCCAGCAGAACTAGCGGGAGGAGCAATGAGCAGTTCTTC. Full variable domain (remainder filled in from reference TRBV13 and TRBJ2-1): AAGVIQSPRHLIKEKRETATLKCYPIPRHDTVYWYQQGPGQDPQFLISFYEKMQSDKGSIPDRFSAQQFSDYHSELNMSSLELGDSALYFCASRTSGRSNEQFFGPGTRLTVL.

V is TRBV21-1 and J is TRBJ1-2; the table's D call, TRBD1, was not checked against the DNA. TRBV21-1 is listed as a pseudogene. This CDR3 spans 16 amino acids. CDR3 loop: CASSPQDRGVMGGYTF. The DNA of the CDR3 is TGTGCCAGCAGCCCTCAGGACAGGGGAGTCATGGGTGGCTACACCTTC.

This clone has a handful of counts. This chain joins TRBV4-1 and TRBJ2-2, with 8 nucleotides matching TRBD1. CDR1 is MGHRA, CDR2 YSYEKL, per germline. V trimming: 3 bases; J trimming: 2 bases; junction bases outside the gene matches: 11. The CDR3 totals 18 residues. The CDR3 loop reads CASSHLPADRANTGELFF. CDR3 sequence (DNA): TGCGCCAGCAGCCACCTCCCCGCGGACAGGGCCAACACCGGGGAGCTGTTTTTT.

This clone has just a few counts. This sequence joins TRBV5-4 and TRBJ2-3; TRBD1 matches at 7 bases. Losses at the gene ends were 4 bases for V and 1 base for J; bases not matched to a gene: 3. Germline CDR1 reads SGHNT; CDR2 reads YYREEE (reference sequence). The CDR3 is 14 amino acids. The CDR3, as DNA: TGTGCCAGCAGCCAAGGACAGGGCACAGATACGCAGTATTTT. Translated, it gives CASSQGQGTDTQYF. The full variable domain, its missing parts supplied by reference TRBV5-4 and TRBJ2-3, is ETGVTQSPTHLIKTRGQQVTLRCSSQSGHNTVSWYQQALGQGPQFIFQYYREEENGRGNFPPRFSGLQFPNYSSELNVNALELDDSALYLCASSQGQGTDTQYFGPGTRLTVL.

With regard to this clone: The sample contains more than one DNA sequence encoding this CDR3. The rearrangement uses TRBV2 and TRBJ2-1, with 7 positions matching TRBD2. The J segment lost 5 bases and the V segment lost 8 bases, leaving 0 bases of the junction unmatched. This CDR3 has 11 amino acids. The germline V gene has CDR1 SNHLY and CDR2 FYNNEI. The CDR3 here is CASRGDNEQFF. CDR3 nucleotides: TGTGCCAGCCGGGGGGACAATGAGCAGTTCTTC.